Listed below are T cell receptor beta chains from one sample, sequenced in a study of cytomegalovirus exposure and HLA in healthy donors. Sequenced by immunoSEQ multiplex PCR; TCRdb stores in-frame clones only, minus some. The sample lists roughly 100,000 clones, 75% to 90% occurring once. The sample was PBMCs. Source of these receptors: a man aged 25-40 years in good health and CMV-seropositive. CDR3s include the opening cysteine and the closing phenylalanine or tryptophan. The order of the fields is clone size, V gene, J gene, D gene, CDR3 length, CDR3 protein, CDR3 DNA. D genes are given only for firm matches. Expanded clones get a size class; other rows say once, few or many, or leave the size out.

size: .
V: TRBV6-6
J: TRBJ1-2
D: .
length: 13
CDR3: CASSHRENYGYTF
DNA: TGTGCCAGCAGTCACAGGGAAAACTATGGCTACACCTTC

size: .
V: TRBV29-1
J: TRBJ2-7
D: TRBD2
length: 14
CDR3: CSVAPAGGIYEQYF
DNA: TGCAGCGTTGCCCCAGCGGGGGGTATCTACGAGCAGTACTTC

size: .
V: TRBV7-9
J: TRBJ2-1
D: .
length: 16
CDR3: CASSSLRGASYNEQFF
DNA: TGTGCCAGCAGCTCATTACGGGGGGCCTCCTACAATGAGCAGTTCTTC

size: .
V: TRBV27
J: TRBJ2-5
D: TRBD2
length: 17
CDR3: CASSLSGLAGGWETQYF
DNA: TGTGCCAGCAGTTTATCCGGACTAGCGGGGGGTTGGGAGACCCAGTACTTC

size: .
V: TRBV4-1
J: TRBJ2-7
D: TRBD2
length: 16
CDR3: CASSQELAGGRYEQYF
DNA: TGCGCCAGCAGCCAAGAACTAGCGGGGGGGCGGTACGAGCAGTACTTC

size: once
V: TRBV2
J: TRBJ1-1
D: .
length: 15
CDR3: CASSFYGQTNTEAFF
DNA: TGTGCCAGCAGCTTTTACGGACAGACGAACACTGAAGCTTTCTTT

size: .
V: TRBV19
J: TRBJ1-1
D: .
length: 13
CDR3: CASSMGRNTEAFF
DNA: TGTGCCAGTAGTATGGGGCGGAACACTGAAGCTTTCTTT

size: .
V: TRBV2
J: TRBJ2-7
D: .
length: 14
CDR3: CASSAGLSVYEQYF
DNA: TGTGCCAGCAGTGCAGGGTTGAGCGTCTACGAGCAGTACTTC

size: .
V: TRBV6-1
J: TRBJ2-3
D: TRBD2
length: 15
CDR3: CASSLTSGGPDTQYF
DNA: TGTGCCAGCAGTCTTACTAGCGGGGGTCCAGATACGCAGTATTTT

size: few
V: TRBV19
J: TRBJ2-1
D: TRBD2
length: 14
CDR3: CASNPGLAGAEQFF
DNA: TGTGCCAGTAATCCGGGACTAGCTGGGGCTGAGCAGTTCTTC

size: .
V: TRBV5-1
J: TRBJ1-6
D: TRBD1
length: 14
CDR3: CASSFQTGDSPLHF
DNA: TGCGCCAGCAGCTTCCAGACAGGGGATTCACCCCTCCACTTT

size: .
V: TRBV5-1
J: TRBJ2-3
D: TRBD2
length: 14
CDR3: CASRLAGTKRAQYF
DNA: TGCGCCAGCAGGCTAGCGGGGACAAAGAGGGCGCAGTATTTT

size: .
V: TRBV28
J: TRBJ1-1
D: .
length: 12
CDR3: CASSEFGDEAFF
DNA: TGTGCCAGCAGCGAGTTCGGGGATGAAGCTTTCTTT

size: .
V: TRBV7-6
J: TRBJ1-1
D: TRBD1
length: 15
CDR3: CASSLSGGQGTEAFF
DNA: TGTGCCAGCAGCTTATCAGGGGGGCAGGGCACTGAAGCTTTCTTT

size: .
V: TRBV5-1
J: TRBJ1-1
D: TRBD1
length: 16
CDR3: CASSLLGTVMNTEAFF
DNA: TGCGCCAGCAGCTTGTTAGGGACAGTTATGAACACTGAAGCTTTCTTT

size: .
V: TRBV10-2
J: TRBJ2-7
D: TRBD1
length: 13
CDR3: CASTGTVHHEQYF
DNA: TGCGCCAGTACCGGGACAGTCCATCACGAGCAGTACTTC

size: many
V: TRBV7-6
J: TRBJ2-1
D: TRBD2
length: 15
CDR3: CASSFLAGGLSEQFF
DNA: TGTGCCAGCAGTTTTCTAGCGGGGGGGCTTTCTGAGCAGTTCTTC

size: .
V: TRBV4-2
J: TRBJ2-3
D: TRBD2
length: 16
CDR3: CASSPSYGGFTDTQYF
DNA: TGTGCCAGCAGCCCATCTTACGGGGGGTTCACAGATACGCAGTATTTT

size: .
V: TRBV30
J: TRBJ2-7
D: .
length: 14
CDR3: CAWSVLDSSYEQYF
DNA: TGTGCCTGGAGTGTACTTGACAGCTCCTACGAGCAGTACTTC

size: .
V: TRBV27
J: TRBJ2-1
D: TRBD2
length: 13
CDR3: CASRRAGWNEQFF
DNA: TGTGCCAGCAGAAGAGCGGGGTGGAATGAGCAGTTCTTC

size: once
V: TRBV5-1
J: TRBJ2-7
D: .
length: 15
CDR3: CASSLAGTFSYEQYF
DNA: TGCGCCAGCAGCTTGGCGGGGACTTTCTCCTACGAGCAGTACTTC

size: .
V: TRBV6-5
J: TRBJ1-2
D: .
length: 15
CDR3: CASSTAPSFGYGYTF
DNA: TGTGCCAGCAGTACCGCGCCGAGCTTCGGCTATGGCTACACCTTC

size: .
V: TRBV19
J: TRBJ2-7
D: .
length: 13
CDR3: CASSIEQGAEQYF
DNA: TGTGCCAGTAGTATAGAGCAGGGTGCCGAGCAGTACTTC

size: .
V: TRBV9
J: TRBJ2-1
D: .
length: 15
CDR3: CASSPRDRSYNEQFF
DNA: TGTGCCAGCAGCCCCCGGGATCGCTCCTACAATGAGCAGTTCTTC

size: .
V: TRBV9
J: TRBJ2-1
D: TRBD2
length: 15
CDR3: CASSVGRGDQDEQFF
DNA: TGTGCCAGCAGCGTAGGGCGGGGGGATCAGGATGAGCAGTTCTTC

size: .
V: TRBV5-5
J: TRBJ2-1
D: TRBD2
length: 17
CDR3: CASSLGVAGAVRGEQFF
DNA: TGTGCCAGCAGCTTGGGGGTAGCGGGGGCCGTGAGGGGGGAGCAGTTCTTC

size: .
V: TRBV2
J: TRBJ2-5
D: .
length: 13
CDR3: CASSGERQETQYF
DNA: TGTGCCAGCAGTGGGGAGAGGCAAGAGACCCAGTACTTC

size: .
V: TRBV5-1
J: TRBJ2-2
D: .
length: 15
CDR3: CASSETQFNTGELFF
DNA: TGCGCCAGCAGCGAGACTCAATTCAACACCGGGGAGCTGTTTTTT

size: .
V: TRBV6-1
J: TRBJ2-2
D: TRBD2
length: 16
CDR3: CASSEAPTSVTGELFF
DNA: TGTGCCAGCAGTGAAGCGCCGACTAGCGTCACCGGGGAGCTGTTTTTT

size: .
V: TRBV9
J: TRBJ2-3
D: TRBD1
length: 17
CDR3: CASSVEAGQGTTDTQYF
DNA: TGTGCCAGCAGCGTAGAGGCGGGACAGGGGACCACAGATACGCAGTATTTT

size: .
V: TRBV5-4
J: TRBJ2-3
D: TRBD2
length: 13
CDR3: CASMSGGSDTQYF
DNA: TGTGCCAGTATGAGCGGGGGGTCAGATACGCAGTATTTT

size: .
V: TRBV27
J: TRBJ2-3
D: TRBD1
length: 16
CDR3: CASSFRTGGEGDTQYF
DNA: TGTGCCAGCAGTTTTAGGACAGGGGGCGAGGGAGATACGCAGTATTTT

size: .
V: TRBV6-5
J: TRBJ1-5
D: .
length: 15
CDR3: CASSRDSASNQPQHF
DNA: TGTGCCAGCAGCCGAGACAGCGCAAGCAATCAGCCCCAGCATTTT

size: .
V: TRBV5-1
J: TRBJ2-7
D: .
length: 13
CDR3: CASGDGQSYEQYF
DNA: TGCGCCAGCGGCGACGGACAGTCCTACGAGCAGTACTTC

size: .
V: TRBV28
J: TRBJ1-2
D: .
length: 11
CDR3: CASATLYGYTF
DNA: TGTGCCAGCGCCACTCTTTATGGCTACACCTTC

size: .
V: TRBV4-3
J: TRBJ1-4
D: TRBD1
length: 15
CDR3: CASSRPDRDNEKLFF
DNA: TGCGCCAGCAGCCGCCCCGACAGGGATAATGAAAAACTGTTTTTT

size: few
V: TRBV5-6
J: TRBJ1-4
D: .
length: 18
CDR3: CASSLLSDRTATNEKLFF
DNA: TGTGCCAGCAGCTTGTTGAGCGACAGGACTGCAACTAATGAAAAACTGTTTTTT

size: .
V: TRBV30
J: TRBJ2-2
D: TRBD1
length: 14
CDR3: CAWNRDRNTGELFF
DNA: TGTGCCTGGAACCGGGACAGAAACACCGGGGAGCTGTTTTTT

size: .
V: TRBV11-2
J: TRBJ1-1
D: .
length: 14
CDR3: CASSLKAGVVEAFF
DNA: TGTGCCAGCAGCCTGAAGGCGGGGGTCGTTGAAGCTTTCTTT

size: few
V: TRBV5-4
J: TRBJ2-5
D: .
length: 14
CDR3: CASSLARGGETQYF
DNA: TGTGCCAGCAGCTTGGCTAGGGGTGGGGAGACCCAGTACTTC

size: .
V: TRBV30
J: TRBJ2-1
D: TRBD1
length: 15
CDR3: CAWSLDRARVNEQFF
DNA: TGTGCCTGGAGCCTAGACAGGGCTCGGGTCAATGAGCAGTTCTTC

size: .
V: TRBV4-1
J: TRBJ1-5
D: .
length: 15
CDR3: CASSQDGQKNQPQHF
DNA: TGCGCCAGCAGCCAAGATGGACAGAAAAATCAGCCCCAGCATTTT

size: .
V: TRBV7-9
J: TRBJ2-2
D: .
length: 14
CDR3: CASSFGRNTGELFF
DNA: TGTGCCAGCAGCTTCGGGAGAAACACCGGGGAGCTGTTTTTT

size: .
V: TRBV2
J: TRBJ2-5
D: .
length: 14
CDR3: CASSEEDFLQTQYF
DNA: TGTGCCAGCAGTGAAGAAGACTTCCTTCAGACCCAGTACTTC

size: .
V: TRBV5-1
J: TRBJ2-2
D: TRBD1
length: 16
CDR3: CASSLLTGAGTGELFF
DNA: TGCGCCAGCAGCCTCCTGACAGGGGCGGGTACCGGGGAGCTGTTTTTT

size: .
V: TRBV10-3
J: TRBJ2-5
D: TRBD2
length: 15
CDR3: CAISEPAGGGETQYF
DNA: TGTGCCATCAGTGAGCCAGCGGGGGGTGGAGAGACCCAGTACTTC